The present T cell receptor beta chain was sequenced within a study of memory CD4+ T cells and cytomegalovirus serostatus. Study context: Of the healthy Belgian adults, fewer than 10 were CMV seropositive and approximately 25 seronegative.

Single viable CD3+CD4+CD8-CD45RO+ cells were sorted as the memory CD4+ T cells. Notes on this clone: The germline gene is not matched at one end of the junction; a read error may be the cause.

Here immunoSEQ multiplex PCR was the method, and the copy in TCRdb shows in-frame clones only, minus some. The sample lists approximately 51,000 clones, 74% occurring once. Specimen: memory CD4+ T cells from blood. The receptor was derived from an adult in good health and CMV-seropositive.

The CDR3 DNA is TGTGCCAGCAGTGAAGAGGCAGGGGGCGCGGAGGCGACCCGCCAAAAGACCCAGTACTTC. Encoded protein: CASSEEAGGAEATRQKTQYF. The rearrangement links TRBV6-1 to TRBJ2-5; 8 nucleotides match TRBD1. The CDR3 consists of 20 residues. Germline-derived CDR1 and CDR2 are MNHNS and SASEGT.